The next 10 T cell receptor beta chains were all read from a single sample in a study of shared T cell receptors in the human thymus. Produced via immunoSEQ multiplex PCR; TCRdb's table is partial and in-frame only. Of approximately 730,000 clones listed, 75% to 90% are singletons. Separately, the same data were catalogued under a study of human thymus T cells.

Sequencing was done on a sample of thymocytes. Source of these receptors: a girl under three years old with a congenital heart defect.

The chain recombines TRBV7-2 with TRBJ1-2, with TRBD1 as a possible D gene (6 bases). The CDR3 covers 13 residues. Trimming stripped 4 bases from V and 8 bases from J, with 14 bases between. CDR1 is SGHTA, CDR2 FQGNSA, per germline. The CDR3 here is CASSSQGGLGYTF. CDR3 nucleotides: TGTGCCAGCAGCTCACAGGGCGGTTTGGGCTACACCTTC.

This clone was recorded a few times. The rearrangement joins TRBV5-1 to TRBJ2-1; TRBD2 might be the D (5 bases). From germline, CDR1 is SGHRS and CDR2 YFSETQ. V was trimmed by 0 bases and J by 9 bases, leaving 25 bases between them. The CDR3 loop spans 18 amino acids. The DNA of the CDR3 is TGCGCCAGCAGCTTGGTACCGAACAACCTCCTAGGAGGCTCTGAGCAGTTCTTC. This translates into CASSLVPNNLLGGSEQFF.

The sample holds a few counts of this clone. V and J are TRBV28 and TRBJ2-7, with D tentatively TRBD1 (6 bases). CDR1 and CDR2 (germline): MDHEN, SYDVKM. Trimming removed 4 bases at V and 0 bases at J, with 13 bases between. The CDR3 totals 15 residues. CDR3 coding DNA: TGTGCCAGCAGTTATGGGGACATCACCTCCTACGAGCAGTACTTC. Its translation: CASSYGDITSYEQYF.

This clone has only one observation. The gene calls are TRBV14 and TRBJ2-1, with 9 bases that match TRBD2. The V gene's germline CDR1 is SGHDN and CDR2 FVKESK. V shed 3 bases, J shed 4 bases, and the junction held 16 bases outside the gene matches. The CDR3 spans 19 residues. The CDR3 region has the DNA TGTGCCAGCAGCCAGCCGGGACTAGCACACTACCGCCCTTACAATGAGCAGTTCTTC. This encodes CASSQPGLAHYRPYNEQFF.

CDR3 sequence reads: CASSVQDNEQYF. The CDR3 coding sequence is TGTGCCAGCAGTGTACAGGATAACGAGCAGTACTTC. The chain combines TRBV6-5 with TRBJ2-7, with a weak D call TRBD1 (5 bases). V gave up 5 bases and J gave up 5 bases, with 10 bases separating them. From germline, CDR1 is MNHEY and CDR2 SVGAGI. CDR3 length: 12 amino acids.

V usage is TRBV12-5 and J usage is TRBJ1-3, with D uncertain. This CDR3 is built from 16 residues. CDR1 is LGHNT, CDR2 FRNRAP, per germline. V gave up 0 bases and J gave up 2 bases, with 11 bases separating them. This CDR3 reads CASGLVRSVTGNTIYF. CDR3 in DNA: TGTGCTAGTGGTTTGGTACGCTCGGTTACTGGAAACACCATATATTTT.

The rearrangement uses TRBV7-6 and TRBJ2-4; TRBD1 matches at 10 bases. The germline V gene encodes CDR1 SGHVS and CDR2 FNYEAQ. The CDR3 spans 14 residues. Trimming took 5 bases from V and 9 from J; bases not matched to a gene: 7. The CDR3 loop is CASSRTGGMAIQYF. Written as DNA, the CDR3 is TGTGCCAGCAGCCGGACAGGGGGGATGGCCATTCAGTACTTC.

The rearrangement joins TRBV5-6 to TRBJ2-1; no definite D call. The CDR3 consists of 12 residues. In germline, CDR1 is SGHDT, CDR2 YYEEEE. Trimming took off 0 bases at V and 7 bases at J, with 5 bases between the two ends. Here the CDR3 DNA reads TGTGCCAGCAGCTTGGGGCCGAATGAGCAGTTCTTC. This encodes CASSLGPNEQFF.

The rearrangement links TRBV15 to TRBJ1-4; 8 bases fit TRBD1. CDR3 length equals 19 residues. After removal of 6 bases from V and 2 bases from J, the junction contained 17 bases not matched to a gene. From germline, CDR1 is LNHNV and CDR2 YYDKDF (reference sequence). The CDR3 nucleotides are TGTGCCACCAGACCGACAGGACAGGGCTTAAATTTGACTAATGAAAAACTGTTTTTT. This translates into CATRPTGQGLNLTNEKLFF.

This rearrangement joins TRBV28 to TRBJ1-4, with TRBD1 matching 10 bases. This CDR3 has 14 residues. V trimming: 4 bases; J trimming: 8 bases; junction bases outside the gene matches: 4. The germline V gene encodes CDR1 MDHEN and CDR2 SYDVKM. Here the CDR3 reads CASSSDRGLEKLFF. The CDR3 region has the DNA TGTGCCAGCAGTTCCGACAGGGGGCTGGAAAAACTGTTTTTT. Based on the CDR3 plus reference TRBV28 and TRBJ1-4, the full variable domain is DVKVTQSSRYLVKRTGEKVFLECVQDMDHENMFWYRQDPGLGLRLIYFSYDVKMKEKGDIPEGYSVSREKKERFSLILESASTNQTSMYLCASSSDRGLEKLFFGSGTQLSVL.